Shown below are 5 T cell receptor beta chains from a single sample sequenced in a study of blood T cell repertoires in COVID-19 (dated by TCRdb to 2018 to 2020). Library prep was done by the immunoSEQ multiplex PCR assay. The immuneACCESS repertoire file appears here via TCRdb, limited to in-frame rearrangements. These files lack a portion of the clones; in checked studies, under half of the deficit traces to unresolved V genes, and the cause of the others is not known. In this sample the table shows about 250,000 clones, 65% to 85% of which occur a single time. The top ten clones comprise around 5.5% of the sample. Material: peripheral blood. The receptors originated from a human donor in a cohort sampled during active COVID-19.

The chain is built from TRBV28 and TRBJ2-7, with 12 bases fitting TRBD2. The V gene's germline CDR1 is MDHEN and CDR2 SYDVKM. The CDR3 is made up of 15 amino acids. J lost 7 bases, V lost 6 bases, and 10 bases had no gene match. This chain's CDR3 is CASSFTSGRSWEQYF. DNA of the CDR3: TGTGCCAGCAGCTTCACTAGCGGGAGGAGTTGGGAGCAGTACTTC.

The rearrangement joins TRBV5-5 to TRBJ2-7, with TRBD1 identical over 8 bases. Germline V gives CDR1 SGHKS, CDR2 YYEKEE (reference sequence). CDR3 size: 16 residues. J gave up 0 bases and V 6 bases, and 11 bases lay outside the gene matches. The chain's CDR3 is CASISHGDRPSYEQYF. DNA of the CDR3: TGTGCCAGCATCTCCCATGGGGACAGGCCCTCCTACGAGCAGTACTTC.

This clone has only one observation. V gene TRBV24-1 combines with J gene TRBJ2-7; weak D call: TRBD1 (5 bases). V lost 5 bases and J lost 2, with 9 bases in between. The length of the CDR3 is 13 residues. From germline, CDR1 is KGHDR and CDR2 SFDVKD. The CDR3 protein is CATSGQGAYEQYF. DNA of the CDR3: TGTGCCACCAGTGGTCAAGGGGCCTACGAGCAGTACTTC.

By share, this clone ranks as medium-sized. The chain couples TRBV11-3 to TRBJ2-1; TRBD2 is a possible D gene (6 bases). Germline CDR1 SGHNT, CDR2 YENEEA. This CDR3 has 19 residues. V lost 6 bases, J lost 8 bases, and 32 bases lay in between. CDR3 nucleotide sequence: TGTGCCAGCAGTCCTACTTTAAATCGCGGAGGGGCCAGTGGCGATGAGCAGTTCTTC. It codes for CASSPTLNRGGASGDEQFF.

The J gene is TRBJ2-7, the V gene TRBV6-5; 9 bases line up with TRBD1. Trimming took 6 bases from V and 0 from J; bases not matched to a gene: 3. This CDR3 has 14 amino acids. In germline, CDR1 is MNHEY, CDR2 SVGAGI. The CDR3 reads CASRGGQGSYEQYF. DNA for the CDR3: TGTGCCAGCAGGGGGGGACAGGGCTCCTACGAGCAGTACTTC.